A single sample gave rise to the 20 T cell receptor beta chains below, sequenced in a study of T cells in women clearing cervical HPV infection. Sequencing used immunoSEQ multiplex PCR; TCRdb keeps in-frame clones, though not all of them. Listed are tens of thousands of clones; 1.2% falls within the top ten. What was sequenced was blood buffy coat. These receptors originate from a woman between 18 and 69 years old with a cervical HPV16 infection that either progressed to CIN3+ or cleared (not recorded which).

A word on this clone: The read comes to an end 3 residues before the CDR3 does, leaving the germline J gene to fill in the end. The rearrangement uses TRBV6-1 and TRBJ1-2; possible D gene TRBD1, 5 bases. CDR3 length: 16 amino acids. Germline V lookup: CDR1 MNHNS, CDR2 SASEGT. With 0 bases removed from V and 4 bases from J, the gap between germline ends came to 15 bases. CDR3 residues: CASSEASGGRTYGYTF. Incomplete CDR3 DNA: TGTGCCAGCAGTGAAGCGTCCGGGGGACGGACCTATGGC.

To note about this clone: The read is 3 residues too short to cover the CDR3 end, so that end is filled in from the germline J gene. This chain connects TRBV28 to TRBJ2-7; 8 nucleotides agree with TRBD1. CDR3 size: 14 residues. V lost 5 bases, J lost 1 base, and 4 bases stayed unmatched. Looked up from germline, CDR1 is MDHEN and CDR2 is SYDVKM. CDR3 residues: CASSRQGRSYEQYF. The sequenced part of the CDR3 DNA is TGTGCCAGCAGTAGACAGGGGCGGTCCTACGAG.

Comments on this clone: The read gets to within 3 residues of the CDR3 end, and the germline J gene fills in the rest. The genes are TRBV2 and TRBJ1-1, with a weak D call TRBD1 (5 bases). The CDR3 is 13 amino acids. Germline V gene sequence: CDR1 SNHLY, CDR2 FYNNEI. Trimming shortened V by 5 bases and J by 2 bases, and 9 bases separated the two germline ends. CDR3 residues: CASSKQVNTEAFF. CDR3 bases read: TGTGCCAGCAGTAAACAGGTAAACACTGAA.

As for this clone: Read coverage stops 3 residues before the CDR3 terminus; the germline J gene supplies the remainder. The chain joins TRBV7-2 to TRBJ1-2; D possibly corresponds to TRBD1 (6 bases). Germline V CDR1 and CDR2: SGHTA, FQGNSA. The CDR3 has 15 residues. The CDR3 sequence is CASSLGPGEGYDYTF. Partial CDR3 DNA: TGTGCCAGCAGCTTAGGGCCAGGGGAGGGCTACGAC. The complete variable domain, with remaining parts taken from reference TRBV7-2 and TRBJ1-2, reads GAGVSQSPSNKVTEKGKDVELRCDPISGHTALYWYRQSLGQGLEFLIYFQGNSAPDKSGLPSDRFSAERTGGSVSTLTIQRTQQEDSAVYLCASSLGPGEGYDYTFGSGTRLTVV.

Concerning this clone itself: The sequence runs out 3 residues before the end of the CDR3; the remainder is reconstructed from the germline J gene. The J gene is TRBJ1-2, the V gene TRBV7-9; 10 nucleotides match TRBD1. This CDR3 region has 14 residues. CDR1 and CDR2 from the germline V gene are SEHNR and FQNEAQ (reference sequence). Incomplete CDR3 DNA: TGTGCCAGCAGCTTAGCAGGACAGGGGGACGGC. It translates to CASSLAGQGDG. In full, the CDR3 is CASSLAGQGDGYTF.

Concerning this clone: The read halts 3 residues ahead of the CDR3 end, with the missing end drawn from the germline J gene. V usage is TRBV20-1 and J usage is TRBJ2-3, with 7 bases matching TRBD1. This CDR3 has 14 amino acids. After removal of 6 bases from V and 4 bases from J, the junction contained 10 bases not matched to a gene. From germline, CDR1 is DFQATT and CDR2 SNEGSKA (reference sequence). The sequenced CDR3 bases are TGCAGTGCCAGGGGGTTGCGGGTACCAGATACG. Protein product: CSARGLRVPDT. The whole CDR3 region reads CSARGLRVPDTQYF.

A word on this clone: Coverage ceases 3 residues before the CDR3 finishes, and the germline J gene fills in the end. The genes are TRBV23-1 and TRBJ2-7, with a weak D call TRBD1 (6 bases). TRBV23-1 is designated an ORF whose function remains uncertain. This CDR3 comprises 15 residues. V shed 8 bases and J shed 5 bases, with 22 bases lying between them. The covered CDR3 bases are TGCGCCAGCCTCTGCGAAACAGGGCCCGACGACGAG. Its protein product is CASLCETGPDDE. The full CDR3 sequence reads CASLCETGPDDEQYF.

Turning to this clone: The read stops 3 residues short of the end of the CDR3; the missing end is completed from the germline J gene. The chain carries TRBV5-1 and TRBJ1-3, with a tentative D call TRBD1 (6 bases). Germline loops: CDR1 SGHRS, CDR2 YFSETQ. This CDR3 is 14 amino acids long. Trimming took 2 bases from V and 4 from J, leaving 10 bases between them. The part of the CDR3 DNA that was read is TGCGCCAGCAGCTTACAGGGTGCAGGAAACACC. Encoded protein: CASSLQGAGNT. The whole CDR3 protein reads CASSLQGAGNTIYF.

Comments on this clone: The DNA ends 3 residues before the CDR3 does, and the rest of the CDR3 is filled in from the germline J gene. The chain joins TRBV27 to TRBJ2-2, with D maybe TRBD2 (6 bases). CDR3 length: 15 amino acids. Trimming removed 4 bases at V and 2 bases at J, with 11 bases between. Germline-derived CDR1 and CDR2 are MNHEY and SMNVEV (reference sequence). The covered CDR3 bases are TGTGCCAGCAGTTACGGGGGACCTAACACCGGGGAG. Its translation: CASSYGGPNTGE. The CDR3 reads in full as CASSYGGPNTGELFF.

The CDR3 spells CASSIDRENEQFF. The covered CDR3 bases are TGTGCCAGCAGCATAGACAGGGAAAATGAG. The chain carries TRBV14 and TRBJ2-1, with 7 bases aligning to TRBD1. The read falls 3 residues short of the CDR3 end, and the missing part is taken from the germline J gene. This CDR3 spans 13 amino acids. The V and J ends lost 5 bases and 7 bases, in that order; junction bases with no gene match: 5. The V gene's germline CDR1 is SGHDN and CDR2 FVKESK.

With respect to this clone: With the read ending 3 residues before the CDR3 end, the germline J gene is used to fill in that end. The chain carries TRBV4-2 and TRBJ2-3; D unresolved. With 4 bases removed from V and 4 bases from J, the gap between germline ends came to 12 bases. Germline CDR1 is LGHNA and CDR2 is YNFKEQ. The CDR3 is made up of 14 amino acids. CDR3 DNA (partial): TGTGCCAGCAGCCCGTCCGGGTCGGCAGATACG. This codes for CASSPSGSADT. The full CDR3 protein is CASSPSGSADTQYF.

About this clone itself: The read is 3 residues too short to cover the CDR3 end, so that end is filled in from the germline J gene. This rearrangement joins TRBV12-3 or TRBV12-4 to TRBJ2-7; 12 positions agree with TRBD2. The CDR3 consists of 15 residues. Losses at the gene ends were 6 bases for V and 0 bases for J; bases not matched to a gene: 3. The part of the CDR3 DNA that was read is TGTGCCAGCAGCACGACTAGCGGGAGCTCCTACGAG. The encoded protein is CASSTTSGSSYE. The full CDR3 protein is CASSTTSGSSYEQYF.

With regard to this clone: The sequence runs out 3 residues before the end of the CDR3; the remainder is reconstructed from the germline J gene. The chain uses TRBV2 and TRBJ2-1, with 7 bases identical to TRBD2. CDR3 length: 15 amino acids. Germline V lookup: CDR1 SNHLY, CDR2 FYNNEI. Trimming at V came to 4 bases and at J to 1 base, leaving 4 bases not matched to a gene. The CDR3: CASSGRRESYNEQFF. Incomplete CDR3 DNA: TGTGCCAGCAGTGGAAGGCGGGAGTCCTACAATGAG. The full variable domain, completed using reference TRBV2 and TRBJ2-1, is EPEVTQTPSHQVTQMGQEVILRCVPISNHLYFYWYRQILGQKVEFLVSFYNNEISEKSEIFDDQFSVERPDGSNFTLKIRSTKLEDSAMYFCASSGRRESYNEQFFGPGTRLTVL.

On this clone: The sequence runs out 3 residues before the end of the CDR3; the remainder is reconstructed from the germline J gene. The V call is TRBV5-1, the J call TRBJ2-3, with 8 positions matching TRBD2. CDR1 SGHRS and CDR2 YFSETQ come from the germline V gene. V was pared by 1 base and J by 4 bases, with 8 bases of the junction left unmatched. CDR3 length: 16 amino acids. CDR3 DNA, as far as it was read: TGCGCCAGCAGCTTGATCGGGGGGGGGCCCGCAGATACG. This gives the protein CASSLIGGGPADT. The CDR3 reads in full as CASSLIGGGPADTQYF.

Concerning this clone: Read sequence stops 3 residues before the CDR3 end, and the germline J gene provides the missing end. The chain links TRBV20-1 to TRBJ2-5; tentative D call: TRBD2 (6 bases). This CDR3 is 14 amino acids long. Germline V CDR1 and CDR2: DFQATT, SNEGSKA (reference sequence). The ends were cut back, 6 bases at V and 4 bases at J, with 18 bases in the middle. The CDR3: CSAHRGEAGETQYF. Partial CDR3 DNA: TGCAGTGCCCACCGAGGGGAGGCTGGAGAGACC.

Details on this clone: The read terminates 3 residues ahead of where the CDR3 ends, so the germline J gene completes it. This chain links TRBV7-6 with TRBJ2-2; TRBD2 aligns across 9 bases. This CDR3 is 15 amino acids long. With 2 bases clipped from V and 5 bases from J, the junction kept 3 bases outside the gene matches. Germline V gene lookup returns CDR1 SGHVS and CDR2 FNYEAQ. CDR3 DNA (partial): TGTGCCAGCAGCTTATTAAGCGGGGGGACCGGGGAG. Translated, it gives CASSLLSGGTGE. The whole CDR3 sequence reads CASSLLSGGTGELFF.

As to this clone: The read gets to within 3 residues of the CDR3 end, and the germline J gene fills in the rest. The V gene is TRBV10-3, the J gene TRBJ1-5, with TRBD1 as a possible D gene (5 bases). Germline loops: CDR1 ENHRY, CDR2 SYGVKD. Trimming stripped 4 bases from V and 1 base from J, with 20 bases between. The CDR3 has 18 amino acids. The CDR3: CAISAGRATGASNQPQHF. The part of the CDR3 DNA that was read is TGTGCCATCAGTGCGGGCCGCGCGACTGGGGCGAGCAATCAGCCC.

With respect to this clone: Compared with germline, one end of the junction differs, possibly owing to a read error. The CDR3 goes on 3 residues after the read ends, and that part is filled in from the germline J gene. Within the sample, other DNA sequences also encode this same CDR3. The chain couples TRBV18 to TRBJ1-3; D is perhaps TRBD1 (5 bases). The length of the CDR3 is 16 residues. In germline, CDR1 is KGHSH, CDR2 LQKENI. The CDR3 is CASSRRGRDSGNTIYF. The CDR3 bases that were read are TGTGCCAGCTCCCGAAGGGGCCGGGACTCTGGAAACACT.

For this clone: The CDR3 extends 3 residues past the end of the read, so its final part is completed from the germline J gene. The chain uses TRBV19 and TRBJ1-2; the D gene is possibly TRBD1 (6 bases). In germline, CDR1 is LNHDA, CDR2 SQIVND (reference sequence). The CDR3 totals 14 residues. CDR3 DNA (partial): TGTGCCAGTAGTATGAGGGGGACGATGGACGAC. Translating gives CASSMRGTMDD. The CDR3 reads in full as CASSMRGTMDDYTF.

For this clone: The CDR3 is cut off 3 residues early in the read; its end comes from the germline J gene. J is TRBJ2-7 and V is TRBV5-4; 7 positions agree with TRBD1. Germline-derived CDR1 and CDR2 are SGHNT and YYREEE (reference sequence). The length of the CDR3 is 13 residues. J lost 3 bases, V lost 2 bases, and 2 bases had no gene match. This chain's CDR3 is CASSFPGGYEQYF. CDR3 DNA, as far as it was read: TGTGCCAGCAGCTTCCCAGGGGGCTACGAG.